Following are 21 T cell receptor beta chains from one sample sequenced in a study of blood T cell repertoires in COVID-19. Here immunoSEQ multiplex PCR was the method, and the copy in TCRdb shows in-frame clones only, minus some. The sample shows 90,000 to 100,000 clones, over 80% of them seen only once. The material sequenced was peripheral blood. Receptors were obtained from a man in his 70s with active or convalescent COVID-19.

This sequence joins TRBV3-1 (or the pseudogene TRBV3-2) and TRBJ2-7; 7 positions match TRBD1. With V trimmed by 1 base and J by 8 bases, 5 bases remained unmatched. Germline V gives CDR1 LGHDT, CDR2 YNNKEL (reference sequence). The CDR3 has 13 residues. The CDR3 here is CASSQGRGPKQYF. DNA for the CDR3: TGTGCCAGCAGCCAAGGAAGGGGGCCGAAGCAGTACTTC.

This chain connects TRBV19 to TRBJ1-1, with 8 bases that match TRBD1. This CDR3 spans 17 amino acids. Trimming cost V 5 bases and J 0 bases; bases outside gene matches: 11. CDR1 and CDR2 from the germline V gene are LNHDA and SQIVND (reference sequence). The CDR3 region has the DNA TGTGCCAGTAGTTATCTCAGGGGGCGGGGTATGAACACTGAAGCTTTCTTT. It yields the protein CASSYLRGRGMNTEAFF.

The chain employs TRBV30 and TRBJ1-5; 9 nucleotides line up with TRBD1. Germline CDR1 GTSNPN, CDR2 SVGIG (reference sequence). The ends lost 3 bases at V and 10 bases at J; junction bases unmatched: 7. The CDR3 has 13 amino acids. The CDR3 here is CAWRGTGLSPQHF. DNA of the CDR3: TGTGCCTGGAGAGGGACAGGGTTAAGTCCCCAGCATTTT.

This chain connects TRBV10-1 to TRBJ2-3; TRBD2 aligns across 12 bases. CDR3 length: 17 residues. Trimming took 6 bases from V and 4 from J; bases not matched to a gene: 11. CDR1 and CDR2 from the germline V gene are WNHNN and SYGVQD (reference sequence). This CDR3 reads CASRLLAGGPSSDTQYF. CDR3 nucleotide sequence: TGCGCCAGCAGATTACTAGCGGGGGGCCCATCATCAGATACGCAGTATTTT.

The chain has TRBV5-8 and TRBJ2-3; 9 bases map to TRBD2. The germline gives CDR1 SGHTS, CDR2 YDEGEE. The CDR3 loop spans 15 amino acids. V shed 1 base, J shed 0 bases, and the junction held 0 bases outside the gene matches. CDR3 nucleotides: TGTGCCAGCAGCTTGCTAGCGGGGAGCACAGATACGCAGTATTTT. This encodes CASSLLAGSTDTQYF. Filled out from reference TRBV5-8 and TRBJ2-3, the complete variable domain reads EAGVTQSPTHLIKTRGQQATLRCSPISGHTSVYWYQQALGLGLQFLLWYDEGEERNRGNFPPRFSGRQFPNYSSELNVNALELEDSALYLCASSLLAGSTDTQYFGPGTRLTVL.

The DNA of the CDR3 is TGTGCCATCAGCCCGGCTGGAAACACCATATATTTT. It encodes CAISPAGNTIYF. This chain links TRBV10-3 with TRBJ1-3; the D is unclear. The germline V gene has CDR1 ENHRY and CDR2 SYGVKD. The CDR3 consists of 12 residues. V was pared by 6 bases and J by 2 bases, with 5 bases between.

The chain combines TRBV27 with TRBJ1-3; D uncertain. V was trimmed by 4 bases and J by 3 bases, leaving 10 bases between them. The CDR3 has 14 amino acids. The V gene's germline CDR1 is MNHEY and CDR2 SMNVEV (reference sequence). The chain's CDR3 is CASSSGRSGNTIYF. In DNA, the CDR3 is TGTGCCAGCAGTTCCGGGAGAAGTGGAAACACCATATATTTT.

V is TRBV5-1 and J is TRBJ2-2, with 8 positions matching TRBD1. Looked up from germline, CDR1 is SGHRS and CDR2 is YFSETQ. The CDR3 is 16 residues long. The ends lost 2 bases at V and 0 bases at J; junction bases unmatched: 3. The CDR3 DNA reads as TGCGCCAGCAGCTTACGGACAGGGACGAACACCGGGGAGCTGTTTTTT. This codes for CASSLRTGTNTGELFF.

The CDR3 nucleotides read TGTGCCAGCAGTCTACCGACAGGTCGGACAACTGAAGCTTTCTTT. Translating gives CASSLPTGRTTEAFF. This rearrangement joins TRBV28 to TRBJ1-1, with D possibly being TRBD1 (6 bases). The CDR3 length is 15 residues. Trimming pared 5 bases from V and 5 bases from J, leaving 18 bases between. CDR1 and CDR2 (germline): MDHEN, SYDVKM. Using reference TRBV28 and TRBJ1-1 for the parts outside the CDR3, the full variable domain is DVKVTQSSRYLVKRTGEKVFLECVQDMDHENMFWYRQDPGLGLRLIYFSYDVKMKEKGDIPEGYSVSREKKERFSLILESASTNQTSMYLCASSLPTGRTTEAFFGQGTRLTVV.

The chain recombines TRBV6-1 with TRBJ1-6; D is unclear. Germline CDR1 and CDR2: MNHNS and SASEGT. The CDR3 spans 19 residues. The V and J ends lost 2 bases and 4 bases respectively, with 21 bases between them. CDR3 bases: TGTGCCAGCAGTGAAATACCCATCCGCCAGGTGATGTATAATTCACCCCTCCACTTT. Its protein is CASSEIPIRQVMYNSPLHF.

The chain uses TRBV28 and TRBJ2-1; a weak D match, TRBD1 (5 bases). CDR1 and CDR2 from the germline V gene are MDHEN and SYDVKM. V lost 6 bases and J 2 bases, leaving 8 bases between the germline ends. This CDR3 contains 13 residues. The CDR3 loop is CASRQGTYNEQFF. DNA for the CDR3: TGTGCCAGCAGGCAGGGAACCTACAATGAGCAGTTCTTC.

The chain couples TRBV5-4 to TRBJ2-3; 13 nucleotides agree with TRBD2. V gave up 3 bases and J gave up 5 bases; unmatched junction bases: 9. CDR1 and CDR2 (germline): SGHNT, YYREEE (reference sequence). CDR3 length equals 17 residues. The CDR3 loop reads CASSSKTSGGAGDTQYF. CDR3 sequence (DNA): TGTGCCAGCAGCTCTAAAACTAGCGGGGGGGCGGGAGATACGCAGTATTTT.

With regard to this clone: The sample holds other DNA sequences that translate to the same CDR3. The gene calls are TRBV5-1 and TRBJ1-1; 8 nucleotides match TRBD1. Trimming cost V 4 bases and J 4 bases; bases outside gene matches: 6. The CDR3 spans 14 residues. In germline, CDR1 is SGHRS, CDR2 YFSETQ. CDR3 residues: CASSIQGGGTEAFF. CDR3 nucleotides: TGCGCCAGCAGCATACAGGGGGGTGGCACTGAAGCTTTCTTT.

This clone was seen a handful of times. The V gene is TRBV7-6, the J gene TRBJ1-5, with D possibly being TRBD1 (5 bases). The V gene lost 2 bases and the J gene lost 4 bases, with 6 bases spanning the gap. Germline-derived CDR1 and CDR2 are SGHVS and FNYEAQ. CDR3 length: 13 amino acids. CDR3 amino acids: CASSLHRNQPQHF. CDR3 DNA sequence: TGTGCCAGCAGCTTACACAGGAATCAGCCCCAGCATTTT.

In its sample, this clone was seen once. The genes are TRBV6-5 and TRBJ2-1; D gene ambiguous. Per the germline V gene, CDR1 is MNHEY and CDR2 is SVGAGI. Trimming pared 7 bases from V and 6 bases from J, leaving 7 bases between. The CDR3 spans 11 residues. In DNA, the CDR3 is TGTGCCAGCAACCAGCGCAATGAGCAGTTCTTC. Its translation is CASNQRNEQFF.

The CDR3, as DNA: TGTGCCAGCAGCTTTCCGGGACAGGACAATCAGCCCCAGCATTTT. Residues: CASSFPGQDNQPQHF. The chain links TRBV5-8 to TRBJ1-5, with 8 bases identical to TRBD1. Trimming at V came to 2 bases and at J to 3 bases, leaving 4 bases not matched to a gene. The CDR3 runs 15 residues. From germline, CDR1 is SGHTS and CDR2 YDEGEE.

This chain connects TRBV2 to TRBJ1-3; maybe TRBD1 (5 bases). The CDR3 is 15 residues long. In germline, CDR1 is SNHLY, CDR2 FYNNEI. The V gene lost 8 bases and the J gene lost 0 bases, with 14 bases spanning the gap. CDR3 bases: TGTGCCAGCCGACCCGCAGGGCTCTCTGGAAACACCATATATTTT. It yields the protein CASRPAGLSGNTIYF.

The chain has TRBV5-4 and TRBJ2-1; 10 bases fit TRBD2. V lost 1 base to trimming and J lost 4 bases; unmatched junction nucleotides: 5. The CDR3 loop spans 16 amino acids. Germline V gene lookup returns CDR1 SGHNT and CDR2 YYREEE (reference sequence). For the CDR3, the DNA is TGTGCCAGCAGCTTGAGCGGGGGGGCCGCGTACAATGAGCAGTTCTTC. It translates to CASSLSGGAAYNEQFF. Variable domain in full (rest from reference TRBV5-4 and TRBJ2-1): ETGVTQSPTHLIKTRGQQVTLRCSSQSGHNTVSWYQQALGQGPQFIFQYYREEENGRGNFPPRFSGLQFPNYSSELNVNALELDDSALYLCASSLSGGAAYNEQFFGPGTRLTVL.

This rearrangement joins TRBV7-2 to TRBJ2-7; 14 nucleotides line up with TRBD2. V dropped 4 bases and J dropped 5; count of bases not matched to a gene: 7. Germline V gene data show CDR1 as SGHTA and CDR2 as FQGNSA. The CDR3 consists of 16 residues. The CDR3 spells CASSSRPGLAGDEQYF. The CDR3 DNA is TGTGCCAGCAGCTCTAGGCCGGGACTAGCGGGGGACGAGCAGTACTTC.

V and J are TRBV6-5 and TRBJ1-2, with D unclear. Germline lookup yields CDR1 MNHEY and CDR2 SVGAGI. The V end lost 6 bases, the J end lost 4 bases, and 15 bases lay between the germline ends. The CDR3 totals 14 residues. The CDR3 sequence: CASRPLVPGYGYTF. DNA of the CDR3: TGTGCCAGCAGGCCTTTGGTCCCCGGCTATGGCTACACCTTC.

The genes are TRBV18 and TRBJ1-5; no clear D. Germline loops: CDR1 KGHSH, CDR2 LQKENI. This CDR3 is 13 amino acids long. Deletions cut 3 bases from V and 6 bases from J, with 9 bases between. The CDR3 DNA reads TGTGCCAGCTCACCGGTTGAGGGTCAGCCCCAGCATTTT. This sequence encodes CASSPVEGQPQHF.